This T cell receptor (beta chain) emerged from a study of T cell changes during pregnancy in multiple sclerosis. Only in-frame clones appear in the TCRdb table, and some are missing; sequencing was by immunoSEQ multiplex PCR. The sample carries about 56,000 clones, 75% to 95% recorded once. This sample comprised peripheral blood, obtained in the first trimester of pregnancy. The source of this sequence is a female donor in good health, enrolled as a control in a pregnancy study.

CDR3 loop: CASSFRQPYNEQFF. CDR3 sequence (DNA): TGTGCCAGCAGCTTTAGACAGCCCTACAATGAGCAGTTCTTC. The rearrangement joins TRBV7-9 to TRBJ2-1; D possibly corresponds to TRBD1 (5 bases). The CDR3 consists of 14 residues. Germline V gives CDR1 SEHNR, CDR2 FQNEAQ (reference sequence). With 3 bases removed from V and 2 bases from J, the gap between germline ends came to 8 bases.